This passage covers 21 T cell receptor beta chains from one sample sequenced in a study of control samples from healthy donors and cancer patients. The assay was immunoSEQ multiplex PCR, and TCRdb's table has in-frame clones only and misses some. The sample lists around 30,000 clones, 65% to 90% occurring once. Sequences were obtained from PBMCs. These receptors were taken from a woman aged 55-70 years with head and neck cancer.

The genes are TRBV5-1 and TRBJ1-6; 8 bases are shared with TRBD1. Germline V gives CDR1 SGHRS, CDR2 YFSETQ. Losses at the gene ends were 5 bases for V and 7 bases for J; bases not matched to a gene: 8. The length of the CDR3 is 15 residues. The CDR3 bases are TGCGCCAGCAGTTCCGGGACAGGCCTAAATTCACCCCTCCACTTT. The encoded protein is CASSSGTGLNSPLHF.

In its sample, this clone ranks as medium-sized. The CDR3 reads CATSRDRARGYEQYF. The CDR3 coding sequence is TGTGCCACCAGCAGAGACAGGGCTAGGGGCTACGAGCAGTACTTC. V usage is TRBV15 and J usage is TRBJ2-7; a possible D gene is TRBD1 (5 bases). The CDR3 has 15 amino acids. Trimming shortened V by 0 bases and J by 3 bases, and 12 bases separated the two germline ends. The germline V gene encodes CDR1 LNHNV and CDR2 YYDKDF (reference sequence).

This clone has only a few counts. The chain combines TRBV4-3 with TRBJ1-2; D may be TRBD1 (6 bases). Germline V gene sequence: CDR1 LGHNA, CDR2 YSLEER. With 1 base removed from V and 8 bases from J, the gap between germline ends came to 11 bases. CDR3 size: 13 residues. The CDR3 spells CASSQGGAGGYTF. The CDR3 DNA follows: TGCGCCAGCAGCCAAGGGGGGGCAGGAGGCTACACCTTC.

The chain employs TRBV4-2 and TRBJ2-2; D is unresolved. The CDR3 consists of 16 residues. Germline assignment: CDR1 LGHNA and CDR2 YNFKEQ. Trimming stripped 0 bases from V and 2 bases from J, with 10 bases between. The CDR3 sequence: CASSQELRINTGELFF. CDR3 DNA sequence: TGTGCCAGCAGCCAAGAGCTACGTATCAACACCGGGGAGCTGTTTTTT.

The chain joins TRBV2 to TRBJ2-3; TRBD1 is a possible D gene (6 bases). This CDR3 region has 15 residues. Germline V lookup: CDR1 SNHLY, CDR2 FYNNEI. Trimming left V 1 base short and J 1 base short, with 9 bases between. In DNA, the CDR3 is TGTGCCAGCAGTGAAGAGGGGGTTGGCACAGATACGCAGTATTTT. It encodes CASSEEGVGTDTQYF.

This clone was detected only a few times. The V call is TRBV5-1, the J call TRBJ1-4, with a tentative D call TRBD1 (6 bases). CDR1 SGHRS and CDR2 YFSETQ come from the germline V gene. Trimming cost V 0 bases and J 7 bases, with 13 bases left between them. This CDR3 region has 15 residues. CDR3 sequence reads: CASSLAQGDGEKLFF. DNA for the CDR3: TGCGCCAGCAGCTTGGCACAGGGTGATGGTGAAAAACTGTTTTTT.

This chain joins TRBV7-2 and TRBJ2-1; TRBD2 aligns across 8 bases. The CDR3 length is 18 residues. Germline assignment: CDR1 SGHTA and CDR2 FQGNSA. The J segment lost 4 bases and the V segment lost 0 bases, leaving 11 bases of the junction unmatched. As DNA, the CDR3 is TGTGCCAGCAGCTTAGCGGGCAGTAGCGGGATAGGTTACAATGAGCAGTTCTTC. It yields the protein CASSLAGSSGIGYNEQFF.

This chain connects TRBV28 to TRBJ1-4; 7 nucleotides agree with TRBD1. The germline V gene encodes CDR1 MDHEN and CDR2 SYDVKM. The CDR3 has 14 residues. V shed 5 bases and J 8 bases; nucleotides not matched to a gene: 8. CDR3 DNA sequence: TGTGCCAGCAGTGCAGGGGGGCCAGAGGAAAAACTGTTTTTT. As protein: CASSAGGPEEKLFF. Variable domain in full (rest from reference TRBV28 and TRBJ1-4): DVKVTQSSRYLVKRTGEKVFLECVQDMDHENMFWYRQDPGLGLRLIYFSYDVKMKEKGDIPEGYSVSREKKERFSLILESASTNQTSMYLCASSAGGPEEKLFFGSGTQLSVL.

V usage is TRBV3-1 (or the pseudogene TRBV3-2) and J usage is TRBJ2-2; 9 nucleotides line up with TRBD2. The CDR3 totals 17 residues. V shed 0 bases and J 2 bases; nucleotides not matched to a gene: 4. Per the germline V gene, CDR1 is LGHDT and CDR2 is YNNKEL (reference sequence). CDR3 DNA sequence: TGTGCCAGCAGCCAAGATAGACTAGCGGACAACACCGGGGAGCTGTTTTTT. Residues: CASSQDRLADNTGELFF.

The chain recombines TRBV29-1 with TRBJ1-2, with a possible D match to TRBD1 (5 bases). Germline assignment: CDR1 SQVTM and CDR2 ANQGSEA. V was clipped by 0 bases and J by 6 bases, with 5 bases between them. CDR3 length: 11 amino acids. The CDR3 protein is CSVEEGDGYTF. CDR3 nucleotides: TGCAGCGTTGAAGAAGGGGATGGCTACACCTTC.

The rearrangement uses TRBV5-1 and TRBJ2-2; 9 bases agree with TRBD1. The germline V gene encodes CDR1 SGHRS and CDR2 YFSETQ. J gave up 2 bases and V 2 bases, and 1 base lay outside the gene matches. The CDR3 consists of 15 residues. In DNA form, the CDR3 reads TGCGCCAGCAGCTTCACAGGGGGCAACACCGGGGAGCTGTTTTTT. It codes for CASSFTGGNTGELFF.

This chain connects TRBV29-1 to TRBJ2-5; no reliable D call. The V end lost 3 bases, the J end lost 2 bases, and 7 bases lay between the germline ends. This CDR3 is 12 amino acids long. The germline V gene has CDR1 SQVTM and CDR2 ANQGSEA. The CDR3 is CSVDRRQETQYF. CDR3 DNA: TGCAGCGTTGACCGACGGCAAGAGACCCAGTACTTC.

This clone was seen a handful of times. The V and J genes are TRBV21-1 and TRBJ2-3; TRBD1 is the table's D call, not checked against the DNA. TRBV21-1 is termed a pseudogene. This CDR3 has 14 residues. In nucleotides, the CDR3 is TGTGCCAACCAGGGTAGGGGGCGTGGAGATACGCAGTATTTT. Its protein product is CANQGRGRGDTQYF.

This chain joins TRBV11-1 and TRBJ2-5; the match to TRBD1 covers 8 bases. The CDR3 has 13 residues. V was clipped by 2 bases and J by 5 bases; unmatched bases: 1. Germline CDR1 and CDR2: SGHAT and FQDESV (reference sequence). CDR3 protein: CASSLNRGETQYF. The CDR3 nucleotides read TGTGCCAGCAGCTTAAACAGGGGGGAGACCCAGTACTTC.

The chain combines TRBV5-1 with TRBJ2-3; 14 bases map to TRBD2. CDR1 is SGHRS, CDR2 YFSETQ, per germline. The CDR3 extends over 16 amino acids. With 3 bases clipped from V and 6 bases from J, the junction kept 6 bases outside the gene matches. The CDR3 spells CASSSGLAGVMDTQYF. The DNA of the CDR3 is TGCGCCAGCAGCTCGGGACTAGCGGGAGTAATGGATACGCAGTATTTT.

The table lists this clone with a count of one. The V call is TRBV11-2, the J call TRBJ1-4; 7 bases are shared with TRBD1. Germline V gives CDR1 SGHAT, CDR2 FQNNGV. V trimming: 0 bases; J trimming: 8 bases; junction bases outside the gene matches: 9. This CDR3 contains 16 residues. The CDR3 reads CASSLDKAGGSEKLFF. CDR3 DNA sequence: TGTGCCAGCAGCTTAGATAAGGCAGGGGGAAGCGAAAAACTGTTTTTT.

In DNA form, the CDR3 reads TGTGCCAGTAGTATAGGAGGAGGGGCTGGGGCCAACGTCCTGACTTTC. It specifies CASSIGGGAGANVLTF. The rearrangement joins TRBV19 to TRBJ2-6, with a weak D call TRBD2 (6 bases). Trimming cost V 1 base and J 2 bases, with 9 bases left between them. Germline lookup yields CDR1 LNHDA and CDR2 SQIVND (reference sequence). There are 16 residues in the CDR3.

The J gene is TRBJ2-3, the V gene TRBV12-3 or TRBV12-4, with D unclear. This CDR3 is 12 amino acids long. Between the trimmed V and J ends, which lost 5 bases and 2 bases, there was a span of 5 bases. The CDR3 sequence: CASSPFTDTQYF. CDR3 coding DNA: TGTGCCAGCAGTCCATTCACAGATACGCAGTATTTT.

The chain recombines TRBV7-9 with TRBJ2-5; no clear D. The germline V and J ends were trimmed by 1 base and 1 base, with 7 bases remaining between them. This CDR3 spans 14 amino acids. Germline V gene data show CDR1 as SEHNR and CDR2 as FQNEAQ (reference sequence). CDR3 sequence reads: CASSLGQIQETQYF. The CDR3 region has the DNA TGTGCCAGCAGCTTAGGGCAGATCCAAGAGACCCAGTACTTC. The full variable domain, rest sourced from reference TRBV7-9 and TRBJ2-5, is DTGVSQNPRHKITKRGQNVTFRCDPISEHNRLYWYRQTLGQGPEFLTYFQNEAQLEKSRLLSDRFSAERPKGSFSTLEIQRTEQGDSAMYLCASSLGQIQETQYFGPGTRLLVL.

The chain is built from TRBV29-1 and TRBJ2-3; D is perhaps TRBD2 (7 bases). The CDR3 spans 16 residues. Per germline, CDR1 SQVTM and CDR2 ANQGSEA. Trimming cost V 6 bases and J 0 bases, with 19 bases left between them. The CDR3 coding sequence is TGCAGCGTGGGAGGGGGGCCCGGGGCTAGCACAGATACGCAGTATTTT. Its protein product is CSVGGGPGASTDTQYF.

The CDR3 DNA sequence: TGTGCCAGCACGGGAAGGGGGCGATCGGAGAATGAGCAGTTCTTC. Amino acids: CASTGRGRSENEQFF. The chain links TRBV6-5 to TRBJ2-1; 7 bases match TRBD1. This CDR3 spans 15 amino acids. V trimming: 7 bases; J trimming: 7 bases; junction bases outside the gene matches: 13. Germline V gene data show CDR1 as MNHEY and CDR2 as SVGAGI.